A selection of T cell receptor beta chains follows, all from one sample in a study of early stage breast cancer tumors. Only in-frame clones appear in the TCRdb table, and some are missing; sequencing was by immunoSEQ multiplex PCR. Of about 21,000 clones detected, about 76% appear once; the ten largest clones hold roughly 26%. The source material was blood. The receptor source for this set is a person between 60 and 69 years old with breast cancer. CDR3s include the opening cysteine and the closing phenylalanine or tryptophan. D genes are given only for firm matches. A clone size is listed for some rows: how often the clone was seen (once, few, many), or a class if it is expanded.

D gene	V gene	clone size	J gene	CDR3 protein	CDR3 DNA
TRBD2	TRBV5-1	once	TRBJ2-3	CASRAGTSGVDTQYF	TGCGCCAGCAGGGCCGGGACTAGCGGGGTTGATACGCAGTATTTT
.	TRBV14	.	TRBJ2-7	CASSQWGKVFSEQYF	TGTGCCAGCAGCCAGTGGGGGAAAGTCTTTTCCGAGCAGTACTTC
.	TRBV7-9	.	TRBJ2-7	CASSLSPPREQYF	TGTGCCAGCAGCTTAAGCCCACCCAGAGAGCAGTACTTC
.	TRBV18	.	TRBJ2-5	CASSPPTGQGGKETQYF	TGTGCCAGCTCACCACCCACAGGACAGGGAGGGAAAGAGACCCAGTACTTC
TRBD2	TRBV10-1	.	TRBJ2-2	CASSGLAANTGELFF	TGCGCCAGCAGCGGGCTAGCGGCGAACACCGGGGAGCTGTTTTTT
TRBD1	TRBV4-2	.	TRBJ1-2	CASSQPDRVNYGYTF	TGTGCCAGCAGCCAACCAGACAGGGTCAACTATGGCTACACCTTC
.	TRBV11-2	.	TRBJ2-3	CASSPTSRRRTDTQYF	TGTGCCAGCAGCCCAACCTCGCGGAGACGCACAGATACGCAGTATTTT
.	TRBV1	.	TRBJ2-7	CTSSRPYEQYF	TGCACCAGCAGCCGGCCCTACGAGCAGTACTTC
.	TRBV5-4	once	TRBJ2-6	CASSLDPGSGANVLTF	TGTGCCAGCAGCTTGGATCCGGGGTCTGGGGCCAACGTCCTGACTTTC
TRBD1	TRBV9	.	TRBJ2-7	CASSPDGRGRDEQYF	TGTGCCAGCAGCCCAGACGGCAGGGGGCGGGACGAGCAGTACTTC
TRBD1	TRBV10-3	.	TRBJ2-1	CAISDQTGDRVF	TGTGCCATCAGTGATCAGACAGGGGACAGGGTCTTC
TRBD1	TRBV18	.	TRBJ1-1	CASSPEQGLNTEAFF	TGTGCCAGCTCACCCGAACAGGGGTTGAACACTGAAGCTTTCTTT
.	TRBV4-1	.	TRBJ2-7	CASSVATSYEQYF	TGCGCCAGCAGTGTAGCGACCTCCTACGAGCAGTACTTC
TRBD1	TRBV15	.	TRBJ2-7	CATSRRPGQGSYEQYF	TGTGCCACCAGCAGAAGACCGGGACAGGGATCCTACGAGCAGTACTTC
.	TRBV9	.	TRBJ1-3	CASSVDSGGTGNTIYF	TGTGCCAGCAGCGTAGATTCGGGGGGGACTGGAAACACCATATATTTT
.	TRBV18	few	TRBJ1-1	CASSQQANTEAFF	TGTGCCAGCTCACAACAGGCTAACACTGAAGCTTTCTTT
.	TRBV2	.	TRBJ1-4	CASRDRLGNEKLFF	TGTGCCAGCAGGGACCGCCTCGGAAATGAAAAACTGTTTTTT
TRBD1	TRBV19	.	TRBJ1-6	CASSTDRGGLLHF	TGTGCCAGTAGTACGGACAGGGGCGGCCTCCTCCACTTT
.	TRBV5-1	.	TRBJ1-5	CASRPPPWPQHF	TGCGCCAGCAGGCCCCCGCCTTGGCCCCAGCATTTT
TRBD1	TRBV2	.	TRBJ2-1	CASSLEAGGNEQFF	TGTGCCAGCAGTCTCGAGGCAGGGGGCAATGAGCAGTTCTTC